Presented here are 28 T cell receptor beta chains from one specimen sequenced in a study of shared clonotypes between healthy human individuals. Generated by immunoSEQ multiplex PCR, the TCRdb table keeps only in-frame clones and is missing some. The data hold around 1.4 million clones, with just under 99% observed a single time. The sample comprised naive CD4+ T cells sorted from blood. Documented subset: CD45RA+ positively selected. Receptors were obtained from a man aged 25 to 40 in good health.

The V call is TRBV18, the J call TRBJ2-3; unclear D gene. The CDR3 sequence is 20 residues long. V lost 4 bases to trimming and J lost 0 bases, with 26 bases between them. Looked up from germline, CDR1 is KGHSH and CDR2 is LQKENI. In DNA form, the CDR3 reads TGTGCCAGCTCACTCCGGCTTCTAGATAATAGAGTATCTAGCACAGATACGCAGTATTTT. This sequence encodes CASSLRLLDNRVSSTDTQYF.

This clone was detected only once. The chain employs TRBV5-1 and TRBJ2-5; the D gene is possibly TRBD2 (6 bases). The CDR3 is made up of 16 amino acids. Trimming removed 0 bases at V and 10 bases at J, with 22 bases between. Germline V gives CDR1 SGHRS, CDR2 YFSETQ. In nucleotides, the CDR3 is TGCGCCAGCAGCTTGGCCCCAGGGACTTTAAGAGATGGCCAGTACTTC. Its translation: CASSLAPGTLRDGQYF. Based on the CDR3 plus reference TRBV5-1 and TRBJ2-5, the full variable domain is KAGVTQTPRYLIKTRGQQVTLSCSPISGHRSVSWYQQTPGQGLQFLFEYFSETQRNKGNFPGRFSGRQFSNSRSEMNVSTLELGDSALYLCASSLAPGTLRDGQYFGPGTRLLVL.

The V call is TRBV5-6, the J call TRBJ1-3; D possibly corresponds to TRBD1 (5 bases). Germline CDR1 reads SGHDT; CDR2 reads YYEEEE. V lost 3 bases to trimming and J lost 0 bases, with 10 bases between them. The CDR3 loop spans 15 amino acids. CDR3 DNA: TGTGCCAGCAGCTACCACAGGAGCTCTGGAAACACCATATATTTT. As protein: CASSYHRSSGNTIYF.

In nucleotides, the CDR3 is TGCGCCAGCAGTGTCGTTGTGGGACAGGGGCCGTTCTTC. Its translation: CASSVVVGQGPFF. The chain has TRBV5-1 and TRBJ2-1; 10 nucleotides line up with TRBD1. This CDR3 comprises 13 residues. J was trimmed by 15 bases and V by 5 bases; bases with no gene match: 11. Germline-derived CDR1 and CDR2 are SGHRS and YFSETQ.

CDR3 sequence: CASSPKGIRDLQETQYF. CDR3 sequence (DNA): TGTGCCAGCAGCCCGAAGGGGATTCGGGACCTCCAAGAGACCCAGTACTTC. The rearrangement joins TRBV14 to TRBJ2-5; D tentatively fits TRBD1 or TRBD2 (5 bases each). CDR1 and CDR2 from the germline V gene are SGHDN and FVKESK. The CDR3 is 17 amino acids. V was clipped by 4 bases and J by 1 base, with 19 bases between them.

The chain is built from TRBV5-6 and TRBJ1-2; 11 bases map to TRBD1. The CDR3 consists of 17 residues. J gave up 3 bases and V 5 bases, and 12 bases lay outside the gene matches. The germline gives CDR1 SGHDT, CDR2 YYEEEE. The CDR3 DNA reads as TGTGCCAGCAGTCTCCCCGGACAGGGGGCGATGGACTATGGCTACACCTTC. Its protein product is CASSLPGQGAMDYGYTF.

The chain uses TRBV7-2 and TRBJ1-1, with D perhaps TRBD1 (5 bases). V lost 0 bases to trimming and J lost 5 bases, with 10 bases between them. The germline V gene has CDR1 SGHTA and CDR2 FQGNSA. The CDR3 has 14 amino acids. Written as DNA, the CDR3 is TGTGCCAGCAGCTTAGCGCTAGGGGTTACTGAAGCTTTCTTT. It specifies CASSLALGVTEAFF.

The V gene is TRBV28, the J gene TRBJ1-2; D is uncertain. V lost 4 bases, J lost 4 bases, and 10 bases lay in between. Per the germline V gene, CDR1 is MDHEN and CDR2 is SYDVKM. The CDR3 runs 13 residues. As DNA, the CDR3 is TGTGCCAGCAGTTCAACAACTGGCTATGGCTACACCTTC. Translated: CASSSTTGYGYTF.

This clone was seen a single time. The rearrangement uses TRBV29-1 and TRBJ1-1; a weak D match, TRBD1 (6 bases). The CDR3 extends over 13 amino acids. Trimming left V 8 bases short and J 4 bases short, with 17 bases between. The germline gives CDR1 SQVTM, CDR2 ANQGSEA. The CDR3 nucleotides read TGCAGCTTCAAACAGGGATCGGGCACTGAAGCTTTCTTT. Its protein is CSFKQGSGTEAFF. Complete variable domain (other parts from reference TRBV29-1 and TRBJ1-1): SAVISQKPSRDICQRGTSLTIQCQVDSQVTMMFWYRQQPGQSLTLIATANQGSEATYESGFVIDKFPISRPNLTFSTLTVSNMSPEDSSIYLCSFKQGSGTEAFFGQGTRLTVV.

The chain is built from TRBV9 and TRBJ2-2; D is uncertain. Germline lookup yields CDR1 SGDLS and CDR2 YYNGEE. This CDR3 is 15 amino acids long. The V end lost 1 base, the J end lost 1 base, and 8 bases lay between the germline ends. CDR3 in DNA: TGTGCCAGCAGCGTAAGGCCATGGAACACCGGGGAGCTGTTTTTT. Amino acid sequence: CASSVRPWNTGELFF.

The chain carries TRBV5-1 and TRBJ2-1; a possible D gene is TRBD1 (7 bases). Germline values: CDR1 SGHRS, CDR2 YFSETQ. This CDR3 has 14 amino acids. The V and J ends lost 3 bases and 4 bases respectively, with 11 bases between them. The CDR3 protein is CASSWGDSYNEQFF. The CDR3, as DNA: TGCGCCAGCAGCTGGGGGGACAGTTACAATGAGCAGTTCTTC.

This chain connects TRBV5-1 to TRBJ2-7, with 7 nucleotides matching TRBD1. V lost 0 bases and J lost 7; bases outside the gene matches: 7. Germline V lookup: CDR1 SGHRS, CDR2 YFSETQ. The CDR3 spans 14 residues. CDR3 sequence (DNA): TGCGCCAGCAGCTTGGGACAGGGAGAGAGGGAGCAGTACTTC. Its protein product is CASSLGQGEREQYF.

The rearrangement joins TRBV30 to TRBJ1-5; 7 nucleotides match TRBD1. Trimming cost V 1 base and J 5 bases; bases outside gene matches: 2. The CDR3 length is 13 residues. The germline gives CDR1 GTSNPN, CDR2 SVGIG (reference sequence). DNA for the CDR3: TGTGCCTGGAGTGCGCAGGGGGATCAGCCCCAGCATTTT. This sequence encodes CAWSAQGDQPQHF.

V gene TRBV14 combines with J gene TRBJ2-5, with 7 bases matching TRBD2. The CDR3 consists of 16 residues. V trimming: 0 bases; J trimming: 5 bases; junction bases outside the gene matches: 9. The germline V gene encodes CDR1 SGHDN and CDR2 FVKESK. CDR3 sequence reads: CASSQDEAGWSETQYF. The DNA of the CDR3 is TGTGCCAGCAGCCAAGACGAAGCGGGATGGTCGGAGACCCAGTACTTC.

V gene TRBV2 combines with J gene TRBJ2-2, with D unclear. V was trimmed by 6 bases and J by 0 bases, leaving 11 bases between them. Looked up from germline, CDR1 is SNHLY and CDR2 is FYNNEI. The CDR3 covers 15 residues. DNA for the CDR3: TGTGCCAGCAGAAAAGATCGGACGAACACCGGGGAGCTGTTTTTT. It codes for CASRKDRTNTGELFF.

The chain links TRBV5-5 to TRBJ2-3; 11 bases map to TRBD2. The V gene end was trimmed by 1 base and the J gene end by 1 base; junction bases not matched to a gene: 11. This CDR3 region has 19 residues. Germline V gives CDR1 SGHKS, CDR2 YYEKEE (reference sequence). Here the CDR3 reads CASSLSGLAGGRGTDTQYF. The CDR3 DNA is TGTGCCAGCAGCTTGTCTGGGCTAGCGGGAGGAAGGGGCACAGATACGCAGTATTTT.

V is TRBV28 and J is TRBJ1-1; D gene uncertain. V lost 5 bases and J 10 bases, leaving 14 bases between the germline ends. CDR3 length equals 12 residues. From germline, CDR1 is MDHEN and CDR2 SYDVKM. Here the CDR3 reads CASSTGPRTAFF. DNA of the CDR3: TGTGCCAGCAGTACCGGGCCCCGTACAGCTTTCTTT.

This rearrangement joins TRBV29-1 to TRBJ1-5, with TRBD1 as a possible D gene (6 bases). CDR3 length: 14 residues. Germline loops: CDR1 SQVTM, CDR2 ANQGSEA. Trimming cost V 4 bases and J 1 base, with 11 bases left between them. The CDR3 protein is CSVGGGSSNQPQHF. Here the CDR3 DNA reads TGCAGCGTTGGGGGGGGCTCAAGCAATCAGCCCCAGCATTTT.

The CDR3 loop is CASTGGTRSGRPPYNEQFF. In DNA, the CDR3 is TGTGCCAGTACGGGGGGGACCAGGAGCGGGAGGCCCCCCTACAATGAGCAGTTCTTC. The genes are TRBV19 and TRBJ2-1, with TRBD2 matching 9 bases. Trimming removed 7 bases from V and 2 bases from J; junction bases left unmatched: 18. Per germline, CDR1 LNHDA and CDR2 SQIVND (reference sequence). This CDR3 is built from 19 residues.

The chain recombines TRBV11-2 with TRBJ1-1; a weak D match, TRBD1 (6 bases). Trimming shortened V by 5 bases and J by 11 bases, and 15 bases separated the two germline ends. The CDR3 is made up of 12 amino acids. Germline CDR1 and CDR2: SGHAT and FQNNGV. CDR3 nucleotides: TGTGCCAGCAGCCGGACAGAGCGAGGGGCTTTCTTT. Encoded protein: CASSRTERGAFF.

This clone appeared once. The CDR3 loop is CSVERVGSSLQYF. The CDR3 DNA reads as TGCAGCGTTGAAAGGGTCGGGTCCTCCCTCCAGTACTTC. The chain is built from TRBV29-1 and TRBJ2-7; no firm D call. This CDR3 contains 13 residues. Germline CDR1 SQVTM, CDR2 ANQGSEA. V lost 2 bases and J lost 10, with 18 bases in between.

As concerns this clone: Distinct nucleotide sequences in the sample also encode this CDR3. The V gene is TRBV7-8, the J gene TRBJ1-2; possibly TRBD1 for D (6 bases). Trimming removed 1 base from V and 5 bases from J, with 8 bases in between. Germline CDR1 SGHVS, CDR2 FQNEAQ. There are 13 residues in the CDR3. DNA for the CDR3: TGTGCCAGCAGCTTAGGTCAGGGGTATGGCTACACCTTC. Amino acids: CASSLGQGYGYTF.

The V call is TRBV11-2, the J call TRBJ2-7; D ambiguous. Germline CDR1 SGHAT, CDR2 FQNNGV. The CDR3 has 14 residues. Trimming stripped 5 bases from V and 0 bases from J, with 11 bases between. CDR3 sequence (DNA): TGTGCCAGCAGCCGTGGCAGGAGCTCCTACGAGCAGTACTTC. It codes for CASSRGRSSYEQYF.

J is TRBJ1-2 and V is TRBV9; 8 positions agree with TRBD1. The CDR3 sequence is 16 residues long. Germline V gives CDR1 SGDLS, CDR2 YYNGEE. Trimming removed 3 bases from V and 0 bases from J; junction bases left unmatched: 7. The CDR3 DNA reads TGTGCCAGCAGCGAGGGGACAGGAGAAGCTAACTATGGCTACACCTTC. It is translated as CASSEGTGEANYGYTF.

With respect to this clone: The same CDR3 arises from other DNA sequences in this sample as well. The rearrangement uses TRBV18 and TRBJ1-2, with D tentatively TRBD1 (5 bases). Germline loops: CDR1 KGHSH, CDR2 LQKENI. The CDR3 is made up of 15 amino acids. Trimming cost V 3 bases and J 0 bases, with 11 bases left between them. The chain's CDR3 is CASSPDRGANYGYTF. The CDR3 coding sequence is TGTGCCAGCTCACCGGACCGGGGGGCTAACTATGGCTACACCTTC. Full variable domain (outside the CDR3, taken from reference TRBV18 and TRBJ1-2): NAGVMQNPRHLVRRRGQEARLRCSPMKGHSHVYWYRQLPEEGLKFMVYLQKENIIDESGMPKERFSAEFPKEGPSILRIQQVVRGDSAAYFCASSPDRGANYGYTFGSGTRLTVV.

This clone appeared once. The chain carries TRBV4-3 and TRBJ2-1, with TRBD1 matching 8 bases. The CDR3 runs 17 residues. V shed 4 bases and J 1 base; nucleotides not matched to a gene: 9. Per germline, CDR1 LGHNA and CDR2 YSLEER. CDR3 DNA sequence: TGCGCCAGCAGCCGCCAACCGGGACAGGCATCCTACAATGAGCAGTTCTTC. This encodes CASSRQPGQASYNEQFF.

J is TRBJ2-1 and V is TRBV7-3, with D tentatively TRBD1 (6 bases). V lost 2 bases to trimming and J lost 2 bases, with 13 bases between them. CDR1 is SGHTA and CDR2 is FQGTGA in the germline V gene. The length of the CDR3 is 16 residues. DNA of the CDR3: TGTGCCAGCAGCTTATCCGGGACAAACCCCTACAATGAGCAGTTCTTC. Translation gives CASSLSGTNPYNEQFF.

The chain's CDR3 is CASSDYQTGLAGAYEQFF. The CDR3 DNA sequence: TGTGCCAGCAGTGACTACCAGACAGGACTAGCGGGAGCCTATGAGCAGTTCTTC. V usage is TRBV27 and J usage is TRBJ2-1; 13 bases match TRBD2. The CDR3 consists of 18 residues. Germline V gives CDR1 MNHEY, CDR2 SMNVEV (reference sequence). With V trimmed by 5 bases and J by 8 bases, 15 bases remained unmatched.